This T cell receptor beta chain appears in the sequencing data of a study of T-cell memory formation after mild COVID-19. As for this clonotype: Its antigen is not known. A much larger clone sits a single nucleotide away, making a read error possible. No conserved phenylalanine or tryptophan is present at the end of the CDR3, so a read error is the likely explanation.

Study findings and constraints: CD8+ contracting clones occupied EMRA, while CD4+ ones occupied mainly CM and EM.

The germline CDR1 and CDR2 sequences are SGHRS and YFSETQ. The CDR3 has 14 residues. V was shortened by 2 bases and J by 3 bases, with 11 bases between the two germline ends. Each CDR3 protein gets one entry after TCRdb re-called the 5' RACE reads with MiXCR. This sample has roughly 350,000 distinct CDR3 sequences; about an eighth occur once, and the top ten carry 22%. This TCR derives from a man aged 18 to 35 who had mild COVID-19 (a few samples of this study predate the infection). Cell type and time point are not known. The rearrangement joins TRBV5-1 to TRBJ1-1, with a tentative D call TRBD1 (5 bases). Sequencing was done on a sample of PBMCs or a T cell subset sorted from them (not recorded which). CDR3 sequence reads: CASSFVGGDTEAFL. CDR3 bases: TGCGCCAGCAGCTTCGTTGGGGGAGACACTGAAGCTTTCCTT.